This T cell receptor (beta chain) was recovered during a study of shared clonotypes between healthy human individuals. Study details: Plates per donor: three CD4 naive, three CD4 memory, two CD8 naive, one CD8 memory.

The study, taken as a whole, reports: The expectation was that sequencing depth would affect clonotype sharing among donors. Estimated richness values were generally larger in naive subsets than in memory subsets.

Germline V gene data show CDR1 as MNHEY and CDR2 as SVGAGI. After removal of 10 bases from V and 7 bases from J, the junction contained 7 bases not matched to a gene. CDR3 length equals 13 residues. Authors' analysis steps: Junction-only immunoSEQ data arrived without quality scores, meaning filtering differed. TCRdb's table, derived via immunoSEQ multiplex PCR, lists solely in-frame clones and lacks some. D and trimming come from the DNA, and the V and J calls and clone size come from that table. The sample lists almost 750,000 clones; roughly 72% were seen once. Comments on this clone: Its antigen is still unknown.

The rearrangement uses TRBV6-5 and TRBJ2-2; TRBD2 agrees at 9 bases. Sequenced material: memory CD4+ T cells sorted from blood. The subset: CD45RA-negative fraction. This sequence was found in a woman in her 30s in good health. The chain's CDR3 is CATAGGGRGELFF. The CDR3 DNA is TGTGCCACCGCGGGAGGGGGGCGCGGGGAGCTGTTTTTT.